Listed here is a single T cell receptor beta chain. Its target is unknown. The sample belongs to a study of T-cell memory formation after mild COVID-19. Whole-study results and caveats: The study detected some responding clones in pre-infection memory, suggesting cross-reactive memory joined.

The authors produced TCR alpha and TCR beta cDNA libraries with sample barcodes and UMIs by 5'RACE using constant-segment primers. TCRdb itself ran the 5' RACE reads through MiXCR, one entry per CDR3 protein. The repertoire has about 420,000 distinct CDR3 sequences, less than 25% of them found once; the top ten carry about an eighth. The V gene's germline CDR1 is SQVTM and CDR2 ANQGSEA. The V and J ends lost 5 bases and 0 bases respectively, with 16 bases between them. The CDR3 has 15 residues. This chain joins TRBV29-1 and TRBJ1-2; D might be TRBD1 (6 bases). The sequenced sample was PBMCs or a T cell subset sorted from them (not recorded which). This receptor was obtained from an adult woman who had mild COVID-19 (a few samples of this study predate the infection). Cell type and time point are not known. The CDR3 DNA sequence: TGCAGCGTTTTAGGTTCGCGGACAGCTAACTATGGCTACACCTTC. Translating it yields CSVLGSRTANYGYTF.